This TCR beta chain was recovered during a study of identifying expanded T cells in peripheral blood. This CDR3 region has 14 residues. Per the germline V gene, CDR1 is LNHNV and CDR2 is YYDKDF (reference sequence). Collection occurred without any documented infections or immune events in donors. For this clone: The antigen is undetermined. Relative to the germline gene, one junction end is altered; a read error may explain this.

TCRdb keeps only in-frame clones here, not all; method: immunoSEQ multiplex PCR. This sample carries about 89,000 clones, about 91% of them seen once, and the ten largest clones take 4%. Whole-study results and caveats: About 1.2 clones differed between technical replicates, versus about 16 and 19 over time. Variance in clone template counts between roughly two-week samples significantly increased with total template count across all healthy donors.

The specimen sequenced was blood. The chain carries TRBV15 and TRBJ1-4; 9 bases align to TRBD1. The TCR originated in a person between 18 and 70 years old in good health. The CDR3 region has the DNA TGTGCCACCAGCAGAGATCTACAGGGGGCAAAACCGTTTTTT. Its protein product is CATSRDLQGAKPFF.